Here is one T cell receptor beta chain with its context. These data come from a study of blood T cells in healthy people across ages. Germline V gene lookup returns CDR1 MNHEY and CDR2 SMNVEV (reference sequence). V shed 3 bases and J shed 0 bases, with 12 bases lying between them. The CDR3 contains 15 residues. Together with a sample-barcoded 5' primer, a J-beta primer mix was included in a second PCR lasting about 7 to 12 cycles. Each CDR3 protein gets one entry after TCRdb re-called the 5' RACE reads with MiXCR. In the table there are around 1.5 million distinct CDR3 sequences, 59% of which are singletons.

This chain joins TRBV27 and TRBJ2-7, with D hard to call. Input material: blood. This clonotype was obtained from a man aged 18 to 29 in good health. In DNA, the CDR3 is TGTGCCAGCAGTTTCGCTAGTCTAAGCTCCTACGAGCAGTACTTC. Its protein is CASSFASLSSYEQYF.